This T cell receptor beta chain emerged from a study of T-cell reconstitution after alpha-beta-depleted transplantation in children. Study-level findings and limits: T-cell numbers and diversity one year post-transplant derived largely from freshly generated T cells. Alpha-beta T cells about two months after transplant reportedly derived from several hundred expanded graft clones.

This clonotype was counted only a few times. Its antigen is unknown. Preparing the TCRbeta library involved the use of unique molecular identifiers. TCRdb reanalysed the PCR reads using MiXCR and keeps one entry per CDR3 protein. The sample shows some 260,000 distinct CDR3 sequences, about 24% of them seen only once. Specimen: PBMCs, mostly from graft donor cells, collected 360 days after TCRalphabeta/CD19-depleted stem cell transplant. The sequence was collected from a female patient under 10 years old who had a stem cell transplant for congenital amegakaryocytic thrombocytopenia, so the T cells may come from the graft donor.

Here the CDR3 reads CASSLAAGSLYTEAFF. Written as DNA, the CDR3 is TGTGCCAGCAGCTTGGCAGCGGGCAGTCTATACACTGAAGCTTTCTTT. J is TRBJ1-1 and V is TRBV5-5; D not resolved. From germline, CDR1 is SGHKS and CDR2 YYEKEE (reference sequence). V was clipped by 0 bases and J by 3 bases, with 15 bases between them. This CDR3 region has 16 residues.